The 5 T cell receptor beta chains given below trace back to one sample, sequenced in a study of Ad26.COV2.S vaccination and SARS-CoV-2 variants. Measured with immunoSEQ multiplex PCR; TCRdb has only the in-frame clones, and not every one. The data hold 360,000 or so clones, with 80% to 90% observed a single time. Treatment specified: around 19 received Ad26.COV2.S at low or high dose, single or two shots; about 5 received placebo; per-sample allocation not given. Samples analyzed were those drawn on day 63 after the first vaccine or placebo injection. Sequencing was performed on peripheral blood, taken in a trial of Ad26.COV2.S vaccine versus placebo. Receptors originate from a person aged 18-65 years who received the Ad26.COV2.S COVID-19 vaccine or a placebo.

CDR3 sequence (DNA): TGCAGCGTCGATGCAGGGGGCACTGAAGCTTTCTTT. This encodes CSVDAGGTEAFF. V and J are TRBV29-1 and TRBJ1-1, with 7 bases aligning to TRBD1. V shed 6 bases and J 4 bases; nucleotides not matched to a gene: 5. CDR1 is SQVTM, CDR2 ANQGSEA, per germline. The CDR3 sequence is 12 residues long.

This chain connects TRBV3-1 (or the pseudogene TRBV3-2) to TRBJ2-1; 7 bases are a match to TRBD1. Germline CDR1 reads LGHDT; CDR2 reads YNNKEL (reference sequence). J gave up 4 bases and V 5 bases, and 11 bases lay outside the gene matches. The CDR3 consists of 16 residues. This CDR3 is CASSLSTGVRYNEQFF. CDR3 DNA: TGTGCCAGCAGCTTATCTACAGGGGTTCGGTACAATGAGCAGTTCTTC.

The rearrangement uses TRBV12-3 or TRBV12-4 and TRBJ2-1, with 8 bases that match TRBD1. This CDR3 has 12 residues. V trimming: 11 bases; J trimming: 9 bases; junction bases outside the gene matches: 9. The DNA of the CDR3 is TGTGCCGCAAGGACAGGGAACCTTGAGCAGTTCTTC. Translation: CAARTGNLEQFF.

The chain employs TRBV9 and TRBJ1-1, with D uncertain. The germline CDR1 and CDR2 sequences are SGDLS and YYNGEE. CDR3 size: 14 residues. Trimming removed 4 bases at V and 0 bases at J, with 10 bases between. CDR3 in DNA: TGTGCCAGCAGCCCGAGCAGGTTGAACACTGAAGCTTTCTTT. Protein: CASSPSRLNTEAFF.

Only a few counts were recorded for this clone. The chain couples TRBV4-1 to TRBJ1-2; TRBD1 is a possible D gene (5 bases). V was cut by 4 bases and J by 1 base, with 10 bases left in between. The CDR3 consists of 14 residues. Germline values: CDR1 MGHRA, CDR2 YSYEKL. The chain's CDR3 is CASSRERGNYGYTF. In DNA, the CDR3 is TGCGCCAGCAGCCGAGAAAGGGGTAACTATGGCTACACCTTC.